This is a list of T cell receptor beta chains from one sample in a study of blood T cell repertoires in COVID-19. Sequencing was performed with immunoSEQ multiplex PCR; in TCRdb, only in-frame clones are kept and a portion is missing. The sample has around 60,000 clones; 80% to 95% are singletons. Input material: peripheral blood. The receptor set was obtained from a woman over 75 with active COVID-19. Both conserved end residues are part of each CDR3. D genes are given only for firm matches. Clone size, where shown, is once, few, many, or a class for clones that have expanded.

TRBJ2-7 TRBV7-2 NA NA CASSLDQASEQYF TGTGCCAGCAGCTTAGACCAGGCCAGCGAGCAGTACTTC
TRBJ2-5 TRBV3-1/TRBV3-2 NA NA CASSQSSEQETQYF TGTGCCAGCAGCCAATCCAGTGAACAAGAGACCCAGTACTTC
TRBJ1-6 TRBV7-9 NA NA CASSLDRIYNSPLHF TGTGCCAGCAGCTTAGACAGGATCTATAATTCACCCCTCCACTTT
TRBJ2-1 TRBV19 TRBD2 NA CASSPAGGTYNEQFF TGTGCCAGTAGCCCAGCGGGAGGGACCTACAATGAGCAGTTCTTC
TRBJ2-5 TRBV6-6 NA NA CASSYLETQYF TGTGCCAGCAGTTATCTAGAGACCCAGTACTTC
TRBJ2-3 TRBV6-6 NA NA CASSYVAGKADTQYF TGTGCCAGCAGTTACGTCGCGGGAAAGGCGGATACGCAGTATTTT
TRBJ1-3 TRBV14 NA NA CASSQGYGLSGNTIYF TGTGCCAGCAGCCAAGGCTACGGACTCTCTGGAAACACCATATATTTT
TRBJ1-4 TRBV6-1 TRBD1 once CASSEQGVPNEKLFF TGTGCCAGCAGTGAACAGGGGGTTCCTAATGAAAAACTGTTTTTT
TRBJ2-1 TRBV27 TRBD1 NA CASSLGTVYNEQFF TGTGCCAGCAGTTTAGGGACAGTCTACAATGAGCAGTTCTTC
TRBJ1-3 TRBV12-5 NA NA CASGFRGNTIYF TGTGCTAGTGGTTTCAGGGGAAACACCATATATTTT
TRBJ2-5 TRBV2 NA NA CASRTPGLETQYF TGTGCCAGCAGGACCCCGGGACTAGAGACCCAGTACTTC
TRBJ1-1 TRBV28 NA NA CASSSGGGNTEAFF TGTGCCAGCTCGTCGGGCGGGGGGAACACTGAAGCTTTCTTT
TRBJ1-6 TRBV4-1 NA NA CASSQGPADSPLHF TGCGCCAGCAGCCAAGGTCCAGCGGATTCACCCCTCCACTTT
TRBJ2-2 TRBV5-4 TRBD1 NA CASSLWMTGDTGELFF TGTGCCAGCAGTTTGTGGATGACAGGGGACACCGGGGAGCTGTTTTTT
TRBJ2-1 TRBV20-1 NA NA CSASTGDAGNEQFF TGCAGTGCTAGTACGGGAGACGCGGGGAATGAGCAGTTCTTC
TRBJ1-2 TRBV5-1 TRBD1 NA CASSLPGTGAPYGYTF TGCGCCAGCAGCTTGCCCGGGACAGGGGCCCCCTATGGCTACACCTTC